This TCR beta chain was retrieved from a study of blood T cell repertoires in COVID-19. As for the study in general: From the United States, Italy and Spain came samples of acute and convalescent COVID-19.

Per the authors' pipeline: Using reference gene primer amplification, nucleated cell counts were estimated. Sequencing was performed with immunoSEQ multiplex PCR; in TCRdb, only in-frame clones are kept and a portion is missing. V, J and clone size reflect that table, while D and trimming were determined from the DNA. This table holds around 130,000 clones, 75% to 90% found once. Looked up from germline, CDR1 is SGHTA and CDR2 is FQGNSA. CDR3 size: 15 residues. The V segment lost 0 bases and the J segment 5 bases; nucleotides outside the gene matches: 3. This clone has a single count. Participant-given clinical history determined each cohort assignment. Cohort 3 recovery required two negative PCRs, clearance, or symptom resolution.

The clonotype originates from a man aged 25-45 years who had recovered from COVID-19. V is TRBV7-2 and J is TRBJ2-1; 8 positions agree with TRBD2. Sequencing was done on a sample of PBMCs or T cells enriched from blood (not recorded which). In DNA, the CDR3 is TGTGCCAGCAGCTTAGCACTAGCGGTTAACAATGAGCAGTTCTTC. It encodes CASSLALAVNNEQFF. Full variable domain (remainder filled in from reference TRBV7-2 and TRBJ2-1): GAGVSQSPSNKVTEKGKDVELRCDPISGHTALYWYRQSLGQGLEFLIYFQGNSAPDKSGLPSDRFSAERTGGSVSTLTIQRTQQEDSAVYLCASSLALAVNNEQFFGPGTRLTVL.